A selection of T cell receptor beta chains follows, all from one sample in a study of blood T cell repertoires in COVID-19. Sequenced by immunoSEQ multiplex PCR; TCRdb stores in-frame clones only, minus some. The data contain approximately 300,000 clones, around 84% of them singletons. Sequenced: PBMCs or T cells enriched from blood (not recorded which). These receptors were taken from a woman aged 18 to 35 who had recovered from COVID-19. CDR3s include the opening cysteine and the closing phenylalanine or tryptophan. The D gene is left open where the match is weak. Clone size is given for some rows only: seen once, a few or many times, or a class if the clone is expanded.

DNA: TGTGCCAGCAGTGAAGGGAGCCATGAGCAGTTCTTC
CDR3: CASSEGSHEQFF
J: TRBJ2-1
D: .
V: TRBV6-4
size: .

DNA: TGCAGCGCGGCGGGACAGCTGAACACTGAAGCTTTCTTT
CDR3: CSAAGQLNTEAFF
J: TRBJ1-1
D: TRBD1
V: TRBV29-1
size: .

DNA: TGTGCCAGCTCGTATGCGGGGGGGCCGACAGATACGCAGTATTTT
CDR3: CASSYAGGPTDTQYF
J: TRBJ2-3
D: TRBD2
V: TRBV18
size: .

DNA: TGCGCCAGCAGTCAATCTAGAGACAGGGCCAACACTGAAGCTTTCTTT
CDR3: CASSQSRDRANTEAFF
J: TRBJ1-1
D: TRBD1
V: TRBV23-1
size: .

DNA: TGTGCCAGCAGCCTGGGGCGGTTCACTGAAGCTTTCTTT
CDR3: CASSLGRFTEAFF
J: TRBJ1-1
D: .
V: TRBV6-6
size: .

DNA: TGTGCCAGCAGTAGGACAGGGCGTCGCCAGCCCCAGCATTTT
CDR3: CASSRTGRRQPQHF
J: TRBJ1-5
D: TRBD1
V: TRBV25-1
size: .

DNA: TGTGCCAGTAGTATTTCTCTGAATGAAAAACTGTTTTTT
CDR3: CASSISLNEKLFF
J: TRBJ1-4
D: .
V: TRBV19
size: .

DNA: TGTGCCACCAGCAGAACTAGCGGGAGGGTCTATGAGCAGTTCTTC
CDR3: CATSRTSGRVYEQFF
J: TRBJ2-1
D: TRBD2
V: TRBV15
size: .

DNA: TGTGCCAGCAGAAACCAGGGGGCCGGACCCCAGCATTTT
CDR3: CASRNQGAGPQHF
J: TRBJ1-5
D: TRBD1
V: TRBV28
size: .

DNA: TGTGCCTGGAGTGTACTGACAGGGCCCGGCTACACCTTC
CDR3: CAWSVLTGPGYTF
J: TRBJ1-2
D: TRBD1
V: TRBV30
size: few